This TCR beta chain was documented in a study of identical twins. In regard to this clonotype: The antigen is unknown.

The study's findings and limits: Zero-insertion analyses could be partly confounded by invariant MAIT and iNKT cells.

A single record per CDR3 protein comes from TCRdb applying MiXCR to the 5' RACE reads. Here the sample spans 400,000 to 550,000 distinct CDR3 sequences, 20% to 25% being singletons. These data were likewise used in another study, on T cells expressing NK-cell markers.

The sequencing sample was made of CD4+ T cells sorted from blood. The source of this sequence is a woman younger than 35 in good health.

CDR3 sequence (DNA): TGTGCCAGCAACCTCCAGGGGATGGAGATCGGGGAGCTGTTTTTT. Translated: CASNLQGMEIGELFF. The chain couples TRBV5-6 to TRBJ2-2, with a tentative D call TRBD1 (6 bases). Germline-derived CDR1 and CDR2 are SGHDT and YYEEEE. The CDR3 is 15 residues long. V was cut by 6 bases and J by 7 bases, with 19 bases left in between.